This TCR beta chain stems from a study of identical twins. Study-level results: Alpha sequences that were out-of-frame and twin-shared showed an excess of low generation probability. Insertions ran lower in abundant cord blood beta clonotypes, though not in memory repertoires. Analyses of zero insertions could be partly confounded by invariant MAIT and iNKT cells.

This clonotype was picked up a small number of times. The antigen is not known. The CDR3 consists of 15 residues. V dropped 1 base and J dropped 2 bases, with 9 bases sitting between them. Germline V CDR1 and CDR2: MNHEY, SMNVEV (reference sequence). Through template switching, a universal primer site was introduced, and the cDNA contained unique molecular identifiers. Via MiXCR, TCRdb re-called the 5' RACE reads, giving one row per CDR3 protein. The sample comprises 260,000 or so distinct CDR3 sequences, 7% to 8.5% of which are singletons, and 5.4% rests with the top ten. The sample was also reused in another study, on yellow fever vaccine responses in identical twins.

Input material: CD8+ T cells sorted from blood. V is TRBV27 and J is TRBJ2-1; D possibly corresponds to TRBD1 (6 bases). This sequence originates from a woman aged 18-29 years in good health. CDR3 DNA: TGTGCCAGCAGTTTATGGGGGCCCGCCTACAATGAGCAGTTCTTC. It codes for CASSLWGPAYNEQFF.